Listed here are 23 T cell receptor beta chains from one sample, sequenced in a study of cytomegalovirus exposure and HLA in healthy donors (dated by TCRdb to about 2017). The library came from the immunoSEQ multiplex PCR assay. Imported from immuneACCESS, the table was reduced by TCRdb to in-frame sequences with V and J called. These copies leave out some clones; in studies compared against another copy, an unresolved V gene accounts for under half, and the cause of the remainder is not known. The sample records 100,000 to 150,000 clones, around 94% of which are singletons. The top ten hold 1% to 1.5% of the sample. Input material: PBMCs. The receptor source for this set is a woman aged 18-29 years in good health and CMV-seronegative.

By proportion, this clone is medium-sized. The chain employs TRBV2 and TRBJ2-7, with 9 bases aligning to TRBD1. Germline CDR1 SNHLY, CDR2 FYNNEI. J was trimmed by 0 bases and V by 8 bases; bases with no gene match: 2. This CDR3 is built from 13 residues. The CDR3 DNA reads as TGTGCCAGCGAGACAGGGGGCTCCTACGAGCAGTACTTC. It codes for CASETGGSYEQYF. The whole variable domain, remainder taken from reference TRBV2 and TRBJ2-7, is EPEVTQTPSHQVTQMGQEVILRCVPISNHLYFYWYRQILGQKVEFLVSFYNNEISEKSEIFDDQFSVERPDGSNFTLKIRSTKLEDSAMYFCASETGGSYEQYFGPGTRLTVT.

This clone has only one observation. The CDR3 DNA is TGTGCCAGCAGTTTTCTCGACAGGGATAACTATGGCTACACCTTC. Its protein product is CASSFLDRDNYGYTF. The rearrangement uses TRBV5-6 and TRBJ1-2, with 7 bases aligning to TRBD1. Per germline, CDR1 SGHDT and CDR2 YYEEEE. V shed 5 bases and J 1 base; nucleotides not matched to a gene: 8. The CDR3 extends over 15 amino acids.

In its sample, this clone was seen a few times. CDR3 sequence (DNA): TGTGCCAGCAGTGAGACTAGAGACGGCTACAATGAGCAGTTCTTC. This codes for CASSETRDGYNEQFF. The chain has TRBV2 and TRBJ2-1, with D possibly matching TRBD2 (6 bases). The CDR3 extends over 15 amino acids. V lost 3 bases and J lost 3, with 12 bases in between. The germline gives CDR1 SNHLY, CDR2 FYNNEI.

The DNA for the CDR3 is TGCGCCAGCAGCTTGCCGGAGTCCGAGCAGTACTTC. Its translation: CASSLPESEQYF. The chain uses TRBV5-1 and TRBJ2-7; D remains unclear. Germline-derived CDR1 and CDR2 are SGHRS and YFSETQ. The CDR3 contains 12 residues. With 1 base removed from V and 6 bases from J, the gap between germline ends came to 8 bases.

The chain carries TRBV5-1 and TRBJ1-6; D gene unclear. The CDR3 runs 13 residues. V lost 4 bases and J lost 10, with 12 bases in between. Germline V CDR1 and CDR2: SGHRS, YFSETQ. The CDR3 loop reads CASSAGRSSPLHF. The CDR3 bases are TGCGCCAGCAGCGCGGGCCGCTCCTCACCCCTCCACTTT.

This clone occurred many times. The same CDR3 can be traced to other DNA sequences in this sample. The chain joins TRBV6-1 to TRBJ2-3, with 12 bases lining up with TRBD2. Looked up from germline, CDR1 is MNHNS and CDR2 is SASEGT. V gave up 4 bases and J gave up 4 bases; unmatched junction bases: 0. This CDR3 region has 14 residues. DNA of the CDR3: TGTGCCAGCAGTGGACTAGCGGGAGCAGATACGCAGTATTTT. This encodes CASSGLAGADTQYF.

The rearrangement links TRBV7-9 to TRBJ2-7; TRBD1 agrees at 8 bases. Losses at the gene ends were 1 base for V and 2 bases for J; bases not matched to a gene: 7. The CDR3 runs to 16 residues. Germline values: CDR1 SEHNR, CDR2 FQNEAQ (reference sequence). For the CDR3, the DNA is TGTGCCAGCAGCTTAGAGCCGCAGGGACAGGCCTACGAGCAGTACTTC. Its translation is CASSLEPQGQAYEQYF.

CDR3 nucleotide sequence: TGTGCCAGTAGTCCCCGCCTAGCGGGAGGCACAGATACGCAGTATTTT. As protein: CASSPRLAGGTDTQYF. The chain recombines TRBV19 with TRBJ2-3; 10 bases fit TRBD2. The CDR3 is made up of 16 amino acids. The germline gives CDR1 LNHDA, CDR2 SQIVND (reference sequence). The V gene end was trimmed by 5 bases and the J gene end by 1 base; junction bases not matched to a gene: 6.

The genes are TRBV6-1 and TRBJ2-7, with D possibly matching TRBD2 (5 bases). Germline CDR1 MNHNS, CDR2 SASEGT. The CDR3 length is 13 residues. The V gene lost 7 bases and the J gene lost 5 bases, with 15 bases spanning the gap. The CDR3: CASNKIARDEQYF. In nucleotides, the CDR3 is TGTGCCAGCAATAAGATAGCGCGCGACGAGCAGTACTTC.

The rearrangement links TRBV5-6 to TRBJ1-2; D is unresolved. Germline V gene lookup returns CDR1 SGHDT and CDR2 YYEEEE. V was trimmed by 0 bases and J by 4 bases, leaving 10 bases between them. The length of the CDR3 is 14 residues. CDR3 bases: TGTGCCAGCAGCTTGGCGTTGGAGGGCTATGGCTACACCTTC. This encodes CASSLALEGYGYTF.

V usage is TRBV7-3 and J usage is TRBJ2-2, with unresolved D. The V gene's germline CDR1 is SGHTA and CDR2 FQGTGA. The length of the CDR3 is 14 residues. Trimming pared 5 bases from V and 6 bases from J, leaving 13 bases between. The CDR3 DNA follows: TGTGCCAGCAGCCGCCTCGGGTACCCCGGGGAGCTGTTTTTT. Its protein product is CASSRLGYPGELFF.

The chain links TRBV28 to TRBJ2-7, with D maybe TRBD1 (6 bases). The CDR3 is 15 amino acids. The germline V gene encodes CDR1 MDHEN and CDR2 SYDVKM. Deletions cut 2 bases from V and 0 bases from J, with 11 bases between. CDR3 loop: CASSLQQGSSYEQYF. DNA of the CDR3: TGTGCCAGCAGTTTACAGCAGGGGAGCTCCTACGAGCAGTACTTC. The full variable domain, in which reference TRBV28 and TRBJ2-7 provide the parts outside the CDR3, is DVKVTQSSRYLVKRTGEKVFLECVQDMDHENMFWYRQDPGLGLRLIYFSYDVKMKEKGDIPEGYSVSREKKERFSLILESASTNQTSMYLCASSLQQGSSYEQYFGPGTRLTVT.

This chain links TRBV2 with TRBJ2-5, with D maybe TRBD1 (8 bases). Germline CDR1 SNHLY, CDR2 FYNNEI. The CDR3 has 14 amino acids. V gave up 5 bases and J gave up 3 bases, with 13 bases separating them. The CDR3 coding sequence is TGTGCCAGCAGTCAACAGGGGGGGGAAGAGACCCAGTACTTC. This codes for CASSQQGGEETQYF.

The genes are TRBV14 and TRBJ2-1; TRBD2 might be the D (6 bases). Trimming removed 2 bases at V and 2 bases at J, with 10 bases between. Germline V gives CDR1 SGHDN, CDR2 FVKESK. The CDR3 has 15 amino acids. CDR3 sequence reads: CASSQRGFAYNEQFF. DNA of the CDR3: TGTGCCAGCAGCCAACGGGGGTTTGCCTACAATGAGCAGTTCTTC.

This chain uses TRBV6-5 with TRBJ1-1; a weak D match, TRBD1 (6 bases). CDR3 size: 14 residues. Germline values: CDR1 MNHEY, CDR2 SVGAGI. V lost 2 bases to trimming and J lost 10 bases, with 17 bases between them. CDR3 sequence reads: CASSYAGQLHLAFF. The CDR3 DNA sequence: TGTGCCAGCAGTTACGCCGGACAGCTCCATTTAGCTTTCTTT.

This clone was detected once. V gene TRBV28 combines with J gene TRBJ1-2; D might be TRBD1 (5 bases). The germline V gene has CDR1 MDHEN and CDR2 SYDVKM. The V gene lost 3 bases and the J gene lost 1 base, with 18 bases spanning the gap. CDR3 length: 17 amino acids. The DNA for the CDR3 is TGTGCCAGCAGTTTGCGCCGCGTACTGGGGGGTAACTATGGCTACACCTTC. The encoded protein is CASSLRRVLGGNYGYTF.

This chain joins TRBV27 and TRBJ2-3; 7 positions match TRBD1. The V segment lost 8 bases and the J segment 1 base; nucleotides outside the gene matches: 9. Per the germline V gene, CDR1 is MNHEY and CDR2 is SMNVEV (reference sequence). The length of the CDR3 is 15 residues. CDR3: CASGTGTAGTDTQYF. CDR3 sequence (DNA): TGTGCCAGCGGAACTGGGACAGCGGGCACAGATACGCAGTATTTT.

This chain links TRBV7-9 with TRBJ2-7; perhaps TRBD1 as D (5 bases). The length of the CDR3 is 11 residues. Per germline, CDR1 SEHNR and CDR2 FQNEAQ (reference sequence). Trimming cost V 5 bases and J 7 bases, with 9 bases left between them. CDR3 loop: CASSPQAEQYF. The CDR3 DNA sequence: TGTGCCAGCAGCCCACAGGCGGAGCAGTACTTC.

This chain connects TRBV2 to TRBJ2-1; 7 positions agree with TRBD2. Germline-derived CDR1 and CDR2 are SNHLY and FYNNEI. The CDR3 consists of 15 residues. V lost 5 bases, J lost 5 bases, and 9 bases stayed unmatched. CDR3 amino acids: CASSNERLAHNEQFF. In DNA form, the CDR3 reads TGTGCCAGCAGTAATGAGAGACTAGCCCACAATGAGCAGTTCTTC.

The chain is built from TRBV6-6 and TRBJ1-2, with 9 bases lining up with TRBD1. The ends lost 5 bases at V and 8 bases at J; junction bases unmatched: 9. Germline CDR1 reads MNHNY; CDR2 reads SVGAGI (reference sequence). This CDR3 is 14 amino acids long. Written as DNA, the CDR3 is TGTGCCAGCAGTCAATCCCCTACAGGGGGCGGCTACACCTTC. Its translation is CASSQSPTGGGYTF.

The rearrangement links TRBV4-1 to TRBJ1-1, with 9 nucleotides matching TRBD1. Germline V gene sequence: CDR1 MGHRA, CDR2 YSYEKL. After removal of 5 bases from V and 1 base from J, the junction contained 5 bases not matched to a gene. The CDR3 loop spans 15 amino acids. The CDR3 is CASSDRGYQNTEAFF. Written as DNA, the CDR3 is TGCGCCAGCAGCGACAGGGGGTATCAGAACACTGAAGCTTTCTTT.

This clone was detected only once. J is TRBJ2-2 and V is TRBV5-1; 9 nucleotides line up with TRBD2. J gave up 1 base and V 0 bases, and 4 bases lay outside the gene matches. The CDR3 has 17 residues. CDR1 is SGHRS and CDR2 is YFSETQ in the germline V gene. The CDR3 region is CASSLALTSGNTGELFF. The CDR3 DNA sequence: TGCGCCAGCAGCTTGGCCCTGACTAGCGGGAACACCGGGGAGCTGTTTTTT.

The J gene is TRBJ1-1, the V gene TRBV5-1; 9 nucleotides agree with TRBD1. Germline V gives CDR1 SGHRS, CDR2 YFSETQ. The CDR3 is 14 amino acids. V shed 7 bases, J shed 5 bases, and the junction held 9 bases outside the gene matches. The CDR3 sequence: CASQQGARNTEAFF. For the CDR3, the DNA is TGCGCCAGCCAACAGGGGGCTCGGAATACTGAAGCTTTCTTT.